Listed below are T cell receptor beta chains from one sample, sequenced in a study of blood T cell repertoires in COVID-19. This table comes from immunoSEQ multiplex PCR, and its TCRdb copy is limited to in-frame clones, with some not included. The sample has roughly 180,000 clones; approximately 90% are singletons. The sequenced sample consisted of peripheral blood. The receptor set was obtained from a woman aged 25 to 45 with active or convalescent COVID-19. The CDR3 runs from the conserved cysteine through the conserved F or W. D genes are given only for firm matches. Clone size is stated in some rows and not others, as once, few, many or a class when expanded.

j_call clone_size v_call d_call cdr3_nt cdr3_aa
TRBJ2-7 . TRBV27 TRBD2 TGTGCCAGCAGTTTATTATGGGGACACGAGACGACTAGCGGGAGAGAGAGGTCCTACGAGCAGTACTTC CASSLLWGHETTSGRERSYEQYF
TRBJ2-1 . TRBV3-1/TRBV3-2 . TGTGCCAGCAGCCATACTAGCAGCGATGAGCAGTTCTTC CASSHTSSDEQFF
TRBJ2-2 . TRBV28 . TGTGCCAGCAAAACGGTCCGGAACACCGGGGAGCTGTTTTTT CASKTVRNTGELFF
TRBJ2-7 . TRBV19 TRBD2 TGTGCCAGTAGTTCCCGGGGGGACGGGCCCTACGAGCAGTACTTC CASSSRGDGPYEQYF
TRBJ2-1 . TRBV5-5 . TGTGCCAGCAGCGTAGTACAGGGCAGGCGGGATGAGCAGTTCTTC CASSVVQGRRDEQFF
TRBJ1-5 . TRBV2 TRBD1 TGTGCCAGCAGTGGGTTTGGGACAGCGAGCAATCAGCCCCAGCATTTT CASSGFGTASNQPQHF
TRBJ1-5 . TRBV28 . TGTGCCAGCAGGGGCAGACAAAATCAGCCCCAGCATTTT CASRGRQNQPQHF
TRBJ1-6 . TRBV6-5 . TGTGCCAGCAGTTACGAGAGCTCCTATAATTCACCCCTCCACTTT CASSYESSYNSPLHF
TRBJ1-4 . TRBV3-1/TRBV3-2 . TGTGCCAGCAGCCAAAATAGCCAGGGTACGGAAAAACTGTTTTTT CASSQNSQGTEKLFF
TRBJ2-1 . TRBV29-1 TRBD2 TGCAGCGTTGAGAGCGGGAGAAGTTGGAATGAGCAGTTCTTC CSVESGRSWNEQFF
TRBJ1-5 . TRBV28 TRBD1 TGTGCCAGCAGGGACAGGGGTGGTAATCAGCCCCAGCATTTT CASRDRGGNQPQHF
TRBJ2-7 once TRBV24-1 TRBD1 TGTGCCACCAGTGATCCCCGGACAGGTTCCTACGAGCAGTACTTC CATSDPRTGSYEQYF
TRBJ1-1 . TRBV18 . TGTGCCAGCTCGCCGGCTGAAGCTTTCTTT CASSPAEAFF
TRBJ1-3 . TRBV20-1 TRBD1 TGCAGTGCTAGTACAGGGGCTGGAAACACCATATATTTT CSASTGAGNTIYF
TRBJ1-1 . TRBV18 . TGTGCCAGCTCACCCTGGACAGAGGGTGGATCTGCAGCTTTCTTT CASSPWTEGGSAAFF
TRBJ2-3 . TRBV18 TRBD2 TGTGCCAGCTCACCCAACAGCGGGGGGGCCGCAGATACGCAGTATTTT CASSPNSGGAADTQYF
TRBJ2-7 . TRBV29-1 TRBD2 TGCAGCGTTGCTTTCCTAGCGGACTACGAGCAGTACTTC CSVAFLADYEQYF
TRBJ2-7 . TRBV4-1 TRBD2 TGCGCCAGCAGCCAAGAACTAGCGGGAGGAACCTACGAGCAGTACTTC CASSQELAGGTYEQYF
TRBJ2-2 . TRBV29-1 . TGCAGCGTTGACCGGGGGGCTGACACCGGGGAGCTGTTTTTT CSVDRGADTGELFF
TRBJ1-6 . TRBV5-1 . TGCGCCAGCAGCCTGGACAAGTATAATTCACCCCTCCACTTT CASSLDKYNSPLHF
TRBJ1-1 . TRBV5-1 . TGCGCCAGCAGCCAAACAGGTGAAGCTTTCTTT CASSQTGEAFF
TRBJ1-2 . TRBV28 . TGTGCCAGCAGTCGTCAATGGGGGGGGAACTATGGCTACACCTTC CASSRQWGGNYGYTF
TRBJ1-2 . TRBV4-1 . TGCGCCAGCAGCCTTCCCGGTCGCGCTAACTATGGCTACACCTTC CASSLPGRANYGYTF
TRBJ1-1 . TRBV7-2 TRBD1 TGTGCCAGCAGCTTGCGGGACAGGGGCTGGACTGAAGCTTTCTTT CASSLRDRGWTEAFF
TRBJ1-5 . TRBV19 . TGTGCCAGTAGCCGGAGTCCGGATGGCAATCAGCCCCAGCATTTT CASSRSPDGNQPQHF
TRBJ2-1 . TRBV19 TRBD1 TGTGCCAGTAGTATAAGTCCACAGGGGTATGAGCAGTTCTTC CASSISPQGYEQFF
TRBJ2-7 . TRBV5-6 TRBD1 TGTGCCAGCCTTTTGGGACAGCAAATCGACGAGCAGTACTTC CASLLGQQIDEQYF
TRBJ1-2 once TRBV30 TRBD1 TGTGCCTGGATGTTCCCCGACAGGGGAAACTATGGCTACACCTTC CAWMFPDRGNYGYTF
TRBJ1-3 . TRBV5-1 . TGCGCCAGCAGCTTGGGTGTATCTGGAAACACCATATATTTT CASSLGVSGNTIYF
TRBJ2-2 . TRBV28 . TGTGCGGCGGGGTTGAGAGGAGGGGGCTCAAACGGGGAGCTGTTTTTT CAAGLRGGGSNGELFF
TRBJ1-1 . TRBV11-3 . TGTGCCAGCAGCTTAGTAGCACGGATGAACACTGAAGCTTTCTTT CASSLVARMNTEAFF
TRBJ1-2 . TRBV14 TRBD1 TGTGCCAGCAGCCAAGCCGGGACAGGGGTCTATGGCTACACCTTC CASSQAGTGVYGYTF
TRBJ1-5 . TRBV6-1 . TGTGCCAGCAGTGAATCAGTTACTCAGCCCCAGCATTTT CASSESVTQPQHF
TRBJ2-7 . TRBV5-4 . TGTGCCAGCAGCCGGGATCAATACGAGCAGTACTTC CASSRDQYEQYF
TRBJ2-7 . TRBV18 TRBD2 TGTGCCAGCTCACCATCAGGGACTAGCGTGGCCTACGAGCAGTACTTC CASSPSGTSVAYEQYF
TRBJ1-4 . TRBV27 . TGTGCCAGCAGAACCCGCAGGGGAGGGAATGAAAAACTGTTTTTT CASRTRRGGNEKLFF
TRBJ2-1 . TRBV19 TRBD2 TGTGCCAGTAGTATTAGGTCTAGCGGGGTTAATGAGCAGTTCTTC CASSIRSSGVNEQFF
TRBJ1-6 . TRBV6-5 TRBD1 TGTGCCAGCAGTTCAGGACAGGGACGATCACCCCTCCACTTT CASSSGQGRSPLHF
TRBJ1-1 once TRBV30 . TGTGCCTGGAGTGGGGAGGGGGACACTGAAGCTTTCTTT CAWSGEGDTEAFF
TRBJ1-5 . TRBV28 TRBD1 TGTGCCAGCAGTTCACAGGGGTGGAAAAGCAATCAGCCCCAGCATTTT CASSSQGWKSNQPQHF
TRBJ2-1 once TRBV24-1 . TGTGCCACCAGTGGGAGGGAGTCTGTTGACAATGAGCAGTTCTTC CATSGRESVDNEQFF
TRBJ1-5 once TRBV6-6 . TGTGCCAGCAGTAGGTCCGGGAGCGATCAGCCCCAGCATTTT CASSRSGSDQPQHF
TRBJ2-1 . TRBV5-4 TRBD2 TGTGCCAGCAGCCCGGGACTAGCGGCGGCCTACAATGAGCAGTTCTTC CASSPGLAAAYNEQFF
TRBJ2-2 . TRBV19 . TGTGCCAGTTGTTTATTTGGGAGGAACACCGGGGAGCTGTTTTTT CASCLFGRNTGELFF
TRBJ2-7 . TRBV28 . TGTGCCAGCCTACTAGGGAGTACGTCCTACGAGCAGTACTTC CASLLGSTSYEQYF
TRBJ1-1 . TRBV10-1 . TGCGCCAGCAGGAGGGCCGGGAACACTGAAGCTTTCTTT CASRRAGNTEAFF
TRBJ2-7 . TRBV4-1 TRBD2 TGCGCCAGCAGCCAACGGGGACTAGACGCCTACGAGCAGTACTTC CASSQRGLDAYEQYF
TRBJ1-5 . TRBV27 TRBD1 TGTGCCAGCAGCCGATCCCGGACAGGGGAGCACGGGCTAGATCAGCCCCAGCATTTT CASSRSRTGEHGLDQPQHF
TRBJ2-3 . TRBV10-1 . TGCGCCAGCAGTGAGCCAAGCACAGATACGCAGTATTTT CASSEPSTDTQYF
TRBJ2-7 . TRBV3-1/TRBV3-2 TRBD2 TGTGCCAGCGGACACGGGGCTAGCGGATTTTCCTACGAGCAGTACTTC CASGHGASGFSYEQYF
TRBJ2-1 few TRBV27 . TGTGCCAGCCTTGCGAGGTGGGATGAGCAGTTCTTC CASLARWDEQFF
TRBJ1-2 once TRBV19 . TGTGCCAGTAGTCTGCAGGGCGATATTACCTTC CASSLQGDITF